This T cell receptor (beta chain) is from a study of CD8+ T cells in alopecia areata. This CDR3 region has 12 residues. Germline V CDR1 and CDR2: KGHSH, LQKENI. The V end was cut by 3 bases, the J end by 7 bases, with 7 bases between. Treatment of the sample: oral pan-JAK inhibitor, 5-10 mg twice daily. Regarding the study as a whole: Among patients, TCR sharing was less clear than in mice, a difference possibly due in part to HLA diversity in the patient population.

RNA extraction was followed by reverse transcription into cDNA, which acted as the sequencing template. Using immunoSEQ multiplex PCR, the repertoire was profiled, and TCRdb retains in-frame clones only, with some absent. The sample comprises over 250,000 clones, roughly 63% of which are singletons, and about 0.88% rests with the top ten. Note on this clone: Its specificity is not known.

This clonotype originated in a human donor with alopecia areata. The chain recombines TRBV18 with TRBJ2-1; no firm D call. The material sequenced was CD4+ T cells sorted from blood, taken at approximately week 51, from a patient treated with tofacitinib. CDR3 bases: TGTGCCAGCTCACCTGGTCTGAATGAGCAGTTCTTC. Its protein is CASSPGLNEQFF. The full variable domain, completed using reference TRBV18 and TRBJ2-1, is NAGVMQNPRHLVRRRGQEARLRCSPMKGHSHVYWYRQLPEEGLKFMVYLQKENIIDESGMPKERFSAEFPKEGPSILRIQQVVRGDSAAYFCASSPGLNEQFFGPGTRLTVL.